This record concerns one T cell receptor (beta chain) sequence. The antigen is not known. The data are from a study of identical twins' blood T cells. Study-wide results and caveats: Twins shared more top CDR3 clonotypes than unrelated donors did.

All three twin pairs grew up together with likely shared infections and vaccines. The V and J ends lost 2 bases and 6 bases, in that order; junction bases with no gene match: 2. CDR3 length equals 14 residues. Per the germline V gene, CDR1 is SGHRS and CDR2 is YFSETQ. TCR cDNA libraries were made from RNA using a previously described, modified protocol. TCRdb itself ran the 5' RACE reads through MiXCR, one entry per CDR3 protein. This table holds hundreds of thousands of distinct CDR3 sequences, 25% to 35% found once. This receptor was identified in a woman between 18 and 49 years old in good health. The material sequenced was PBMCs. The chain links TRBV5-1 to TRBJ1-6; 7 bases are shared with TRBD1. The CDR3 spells CASSLGTANSPLHF. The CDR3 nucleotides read TGCGCCAGCAGCTTAGGGACAGCTAATTCACCCCTCCACTTT.